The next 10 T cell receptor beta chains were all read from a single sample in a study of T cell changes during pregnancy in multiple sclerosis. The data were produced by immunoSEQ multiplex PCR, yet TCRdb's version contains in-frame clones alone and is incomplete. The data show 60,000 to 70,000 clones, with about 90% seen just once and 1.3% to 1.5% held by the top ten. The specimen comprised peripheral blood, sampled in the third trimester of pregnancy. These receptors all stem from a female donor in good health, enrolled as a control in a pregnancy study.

CDR3 loop: CASRIQGGDSPLHF. In DNA, the CDR3 is TGCGCCAGCCGGATACAGGGGGGAGATTCACCCCTCCACTTT. The chain carries TRBV5-1 and TRBJ1-6, with TRBD1 matching 8 bases. The germline gives CDR1 SGHRS, CDR2 YFSETQ. The CDR3 contains 14 residues. Unmatched junction bases numbered 8, after V lost 7 bases and J lost 8 bases.

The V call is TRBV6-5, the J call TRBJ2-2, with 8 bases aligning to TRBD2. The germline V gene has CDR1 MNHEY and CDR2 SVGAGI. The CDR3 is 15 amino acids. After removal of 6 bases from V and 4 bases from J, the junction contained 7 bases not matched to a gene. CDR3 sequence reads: CASRGGGLGTGELFF. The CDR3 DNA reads TGTGCCAGCAGAGGCGGGGGGTTGGGCACCGGGGAGCTGTTTTTT.

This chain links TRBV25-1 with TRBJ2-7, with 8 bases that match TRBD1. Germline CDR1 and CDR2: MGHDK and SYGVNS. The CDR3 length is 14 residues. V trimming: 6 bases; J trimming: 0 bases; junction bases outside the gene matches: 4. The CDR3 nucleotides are TGTGCCAGCAGGGGACAGGCGACCTCCTACGAGCAGTACTTC. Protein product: CASRGQATSYEQYF.

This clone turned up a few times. The CDR3 DNA follows: TGTGCCAGCTCACCACCGTCGAGGGGAGGAGATCAGCCCCAGCATTTT. It codes for CASSPPSRGGDQPQHF. The chain joins TRBV18 to TRBJ1-5; D possibly corresponds to TRBD1 (5 bases). This CDR3 has 16 residues. With 0 bases removed from V and 5 bases from J, the gap between germline ends came to 14 bases. Germline V gene data show CDR1 as KGHSH and CDR2 as LQKENI. Looking up the rest from reference TRBV18 and TRBJ1-5 gives the full variable domain: NAGVMQNPRHLVRRRGQEARLRCSPMKGHSHVYWYRQLPEEGLKFMVYLQKENIIDESGMPKERFSAEFPKEGPSILRIQQVVRGDSAAYFCASSPPSRGGDQPQHFGDGTRLSIL.

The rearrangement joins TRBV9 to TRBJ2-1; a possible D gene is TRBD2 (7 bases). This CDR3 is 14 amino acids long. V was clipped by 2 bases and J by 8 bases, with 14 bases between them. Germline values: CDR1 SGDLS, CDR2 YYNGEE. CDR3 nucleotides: TGTGCCAGCAGCGTTGGACTAGGGGGGGATGAGCAGTTCTTC. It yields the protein CASSVGLGGDEQFF.

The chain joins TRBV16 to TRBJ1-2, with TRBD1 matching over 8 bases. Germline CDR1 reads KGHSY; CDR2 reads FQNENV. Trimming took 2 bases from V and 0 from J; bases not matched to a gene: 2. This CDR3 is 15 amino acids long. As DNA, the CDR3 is TGTGCCAGCAGCCAACCGGGACAGGCTAACTATGGCTACACCTTC. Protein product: CASSQPGQANYGYTF.

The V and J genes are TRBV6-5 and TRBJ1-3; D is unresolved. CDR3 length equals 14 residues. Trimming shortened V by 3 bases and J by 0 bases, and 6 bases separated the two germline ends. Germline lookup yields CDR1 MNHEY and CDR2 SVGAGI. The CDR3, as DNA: TGTGCCAGCAGTTATCTGAGCTCTGGAAACACCATATATTTT. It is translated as CASSYLSSGNTIYF.

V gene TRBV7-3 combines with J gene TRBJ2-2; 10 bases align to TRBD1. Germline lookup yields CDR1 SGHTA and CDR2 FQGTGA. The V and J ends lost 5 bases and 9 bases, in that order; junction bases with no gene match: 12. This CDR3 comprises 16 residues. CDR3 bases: TGTGCCAGCAGCAAATTTGGGACAGGGGTTGTGCGGGAGCTGTTTTTT. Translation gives CASSKFGTGVVRELFF. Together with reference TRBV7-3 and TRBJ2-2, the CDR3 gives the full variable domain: GAGVSQTPSNKVTEKGKYVELRCDPISGHTALYWYRQSLGQGPEFLIYFQGTGAADDSGLPNDRFFAVRPEGSVSTLKIQRTERGDSAVYLCASSKFGTGVVRELFFGEGSRLTVL.

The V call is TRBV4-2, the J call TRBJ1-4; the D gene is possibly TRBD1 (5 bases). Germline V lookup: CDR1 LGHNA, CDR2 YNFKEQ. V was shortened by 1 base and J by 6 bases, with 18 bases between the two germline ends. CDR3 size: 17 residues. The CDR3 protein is CASSQGPLGPSDEKLFF. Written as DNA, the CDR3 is TGTGCCAGCAGCCAAGGTCCGCTGGGGCCTTCAGATGAAAAACTGTTTTTT.

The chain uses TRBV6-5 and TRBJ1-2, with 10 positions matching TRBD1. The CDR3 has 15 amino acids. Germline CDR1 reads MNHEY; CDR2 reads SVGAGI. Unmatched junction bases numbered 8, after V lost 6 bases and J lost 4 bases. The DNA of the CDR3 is TGTGCCAGCAGCCGGGGACAGGGGTATATCTATGGCTACACCTTC. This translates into CASSRGQGYIYGYTF.